This entry concerns a single T cell receptor beta chain. The antigen is unknown. The data were taken from a study of CD8 T cells in ankylosing spondylitis. In making TCR beta libraries, quantitative 5'-RACE with molecular barcodes was used. TCRdb ran MiXCR on the 5' RACE reads and lists one entry per CDR3 protein. The table records about 480,000 distinct CDR3 sequences, 17% of them present only once. Germline V gene data show CDR1 as MNHEY and CDR2 as SVGEGT. V lost 7 bases and J lost 5; bases outside the gene matches: 9. CDR3 size: 14 residues. Study-wide results and caveats: The authors found the disease-linked clones to be CD8+ and relatively rare in peripheral blood. Matched ankylosing spondylitis synovial fluid reportedly contained a significantly enriched population of disease-linked clones. Prior work had noted some motif variants in reactive arthritis blood and synovial fluid. Characteristic, it appeared, of ankylosing spondylitis blood was a TCR beta motif of about eight highly homologous variants.

The specimen sequenced was blood, either unsorted or a sorted T cell fraction (not recorded which). The chain has TRBV6-2 or TRBV6-3 and TRBJ2-5; 8 nucleotides line up with TRBD1. The clonotype originates from a male donor with ankylosing spondylitis. Here the CDR3 reads CASKRGDRWETQYF. The CDR3 DNA reads TGTGCCAGCAAAAGAGGGGACAGGTGGGAGACCCAGTACTTC.